The 24 T cell receptor beta chains below come from one sample, sequenced in a study of T cell responses to AZD1222 COVID-19 vaccine. This table comes from immunoSEQ multiplex PCR, and its TCRdb copy is limited to in-frame clones, with some not included. In the table there are about 140,000 clones, nearly 90% of which are singletons. The sequences come from peripheral blood, collected 28 days after the second dose of the MenACWY control vaccine. The receptors derive from an adult who received the MenACWY meningococcal vaccine as a control.

This clone was counted a single time. V is TRBV19 and J is TRBJ1-2; the D gene is possibly TRBD1 (5 bases). Trimming took 3 bases from V and 7 from J, leaving 18 bases between them. Germline V CDR1 and CDR2: LNHDA, SQIVND (reference sequence). The CDR3 runs to 15 residues. The CDR3 sequence is CASSIDGREVRGYTF. Written as DNA, the CDR3 is TGTGCCAGTAGTATCGATGGCAGGGAGGTTCGTGGCTACACCTTC. Full variable domain (missing parts from reference TRBV19 and TRBJ1-2): DGGITQSPKYLFRKEGQNVTLSCEQNLNHDAMYWYRQDPGQGLRLIYYSQIVNDFQKGDIAEGYSVSREKKESFPLTVTSAQKNPTAFYLCASSIDGREVRGYTFGSGTRLTVV.

This clone was detected once. The rearrangement joins TRBV5-4 to TRBJ1-1, with TRBD1 identical over 9 bases. The V and J ends lost 4 bases and 5 bases, in that order; junction bases with no gene match: 6. The CDR3 totals 14 residues. Per the germline V gene, CDR1 is SGHNT and CDR2 is YYREEE (reference sequence). CDR3 sequence: CASSVQGANTEAFF. In DNA, the CDR3 is TGTGCCAGCAGCGTACAGGGGGCAAATACTGAAGCTTTCTTT.

V usage is TRBV7-9 and J usage is TRBJ2-5; 7 bases fit TRBD2. This CDR3 is 16 amino acids long. Germline values: CDR1 SEHNR, CDR2 FQNEAQ (reference sequence). V lost 5 bases and J lost 1; bases outside the gene matches: 10. CDR3 in amino acids: CASSRTHGGIQETQYF. Written as DNA, the CDR3 is TGTGCCAGCAGCCGGACACACGGGGGGATCCAAGAGACCCAGTACTTC.

The V gene is TRBV28, the J gene TRBJ2-1; 10 bases map to TRBD2. Germline CDR1 MDHEN, CDR2 SYDVKM. Trimming cost V 11 bases and J 9 bases; bases outside gene matches: 7. The CDR3 has 12 amino acids. CDR3 DNA sequence: TGTGCCTCCCAGCGGGAGGGCCGTGAGCAGTTCTTC. This codes for CASQREGREQFF.

This chain joins TRBV4-2 and TRBJ1-2, with 12 bases matching TRBD1. Germline loops: CDR1 LGHNA, CDR2 YNFKEQ. The CDR3 runs to 17 residues. Germline trimming cut 1 base from V and 4 bases from J; bases unmatched to any gene: 7. DNA for the CDR3: TGTGCCAGCAGCCAAGCTCCGTGGGGACAGGGGGCCTATGGCTACACCTTC. Its protein product is CASSQAPWGQGAYGYTF.

This chain uses TRBV19 with TRBJ1-1; D is uncertain. The CDR3 is 14 residues long. V lost 0 bases and J 1 base, leaving 6 bases between the germline ends. Germline assignment: CDR1 LNHDA and CDR2 SQIVND (reference sequence). The CDR3 nucleotides are TGTGCCAGTAGTATAGAGGGTAGGAACACTGAAGCTTTCTTT. It is translated as CASSIEGRNTEAFF.

Concerning this clone: The junction differs from germline at one of its ends, possibly a read error. The chain links TRBV3-1 (or the pseudogene TRBV3-2) to TRBJ1-2; no reliable D call. This CDR3 is built from 12 residues. Germline V CDR1 and CDR2: LGHDT, YNNKEL (reference sequence). The CDR3 coding sequence is TGTGCCAGCAGCCAAGATTTACGGACGGCCGCATTC. Amino acid sequence: CASSQDLRTAAF.

V usage is TRBV29-1 and J usage is TRBJ1-1; 8 positions agree with TRBD1. This CDR3 spans 14 amino acids. Trimming at V came to 6 bases and at J to 1 base, leaving 7 bases not matched to a gene. CDR1 and CDR2 from the germline V gene are SQVTM and ANQGSEA. This chain's CDR3 is CSVDDRGENTEAFF. CDR3 bases: TGCAGCGTGGATGACAGGGGCGAGAACACTGAAGCTTTCTTT.

This chain joins TRBV4-1 and TRBJ1-2; the D is unclear. CDR1 and CDR2 from the germline V gene are MGHRA and YSYEKL. With 1 base removed from V and 1 base from J, the gap between germline ends came to 7 bases. The CDR3 is 14 amino acids. This chain's CDR3 is CASSQGRSNYGYTF. The CDR3 DNA sequence: TGCGCCAGCAGCCAAGGGCGAAGTAACTATGGCTACACCTTC.

This chain connects TRBV7-3 to TRBJ2-3; 8 nucleotides match TRBD1. CDR3 length: 16 residues. With V trimmed by 5 bases and J by 10 bases, 17 bases remained unmatched. Germline loops: CDR1 SGHTA, CDR2 FQGTGA. CDR3 region: CASSAPDRASKAAQYF. CDR3 DNA: TGTGCCAGCAGCGCCCCGGACAGGGCGTCGAAGGCGGCGCAGTATTTT.

CDR3 DNA: TGTGCCAGCAGCCAAGGAGGACAGCCCTCCTACGAGCAGTACTTC. Protein: CASSQGGQPSYEQYF. The V gene is TRBV3-1 (or the pseudogene TRBV3-2), the J gene TRBJ2-7, with D possibly being TRBD1 (6 bases). CDR1 is LGHDT and CDR2 is YNNKEL in the germline V gene (reference sequence). This CDR3 spans 15 amino acids. The V and J ends lost 1 base and 0 bases respectively, with 10 bases between them.

V is TRBV6-5 and J is TRBJ1-5, with D unclear. This CDR3 has 15 amino acids. The ends were cut back, 6 bases at V and 0 bases at J, with 12 bases in the middle. Germline lookup yields CDR1 MNHEY and CDR2 SVGAGI. CDR3 region: CASSPTVYSNQPQHF. CDR3 coding DNA: TGTGCCAGCAGCCCCACCGTTTATAGCAATCAGCCCCAGCATTTT.

The V and J genes are TRBV6-6 and TRBJ1-1; no firm D call. The germline V and J ends were trimmed by 0 bases and 7 bases, with 3 bases remaining between them. The CDR3 is made up of 11 amino acids. Germline V gene data show CDR1 as MNHNY and CDR2 as SVGAGI (reference sequence). The CDR3 loop is CASSYSVEAFF. CDR3 DNA: TGTGCCAGCAGTTACTCAGTTGAAGCTTTCTTT.

The chain uses TRBV6-1 and TRBJ1-1; D remains unclear. In germline, CDR1 is MNHNS, CDR2 SASEGT. V dropped 3 bases and J dropped 6 bases, with 11 bases sitting between them. This CDR3 spans 13 amino acids. Here the CDR3 DNA reads TGTGCCAGCAGTGAGGGGATTACGGCTGAAGCTTTCTTT. This gives the protein CASSEGITAEAFF.

This clone was found a few times. V usage is TRBV3-1 (or the pseudogene TRBV3-2) and J usage is TRBJ1-2, with 9 nucleotides matching TRBD1. CDR3 size: 15 residues. Unmatched junction bases numbered 6, after V lost 4 bases and J lost 3 bases. CDR1 is LGHDT, CDR2 YNNKEL, per germline (reference sequence). The CDR3 reads CASSPRRDRDYGYTF. As DNA, the CDR3 is TGTGCCAGCAGCCCTCGCCGGGACAGGGACTATGGCTACACCTTC.

The table lists this clone with a count of one. The chain uses TRBV19 and TRBJ2-4, with D possibly being TRBD2 (7 bases). V was trimmed by 3 bases and J by 3 bases, leaving 21 bases between them. CDR1 LNHDA and CDR2 SQIVND come from the germline V gene (reference sequence). This CDR3 comprises 18 residues. As DNA, the CDR3 is TGTGCCAGTAGTATGACGGGGGGCTGGGGGCACGTCAAAAACATTCAGTACTTC. Its protein product is CASSMTGGWGHVKNIQYF.

This clone appeared a few times. The chain links TRBV5-1 to TRBJ2-6, with unresolved D. The V end lost 4 bases, the J end lost 2 bases, and 7 bases lay between the germline ends. CDR1 is SGHRS, CDR2 YFSETQ, per germline. The CDR3 runs 14 residues. CDR3 loop: CASSVRAGANVLTF. The CDR3 DNA follows: TGCGCCAGCAGCGTCCGGGCTGGGGCCAACGTCCTGACTTTC.

The rearrangement links TRBV5-4 to TRBJ2-3, with D unresolved. V lost 4 bases and J lost 0, with 9 bases in between. CDR3 length: 14 residues. Germline CDR1 reads SGHNT; CDR2 reads YYREEE (reference sequence). The CDR3 region is CASSKSMSTDTQYF. CDR3 bases: TGTGCCAGCAGCAAAAGTATGAGCACAGATACGCAGTATTTT.

The rearrangement uses TRBV9 and TRBJ1-4; the D gene is possibly TRBD1 (5 bases). V was shortened by 1 base and J by 0 bases, with 10 bases between the two germline ends. CDR1 is SGDLS and CDR2 is YYNGEE in the germline V gene. The CDR3 consists of 16 residues. This chain's CDR3 is CASSVLGGTTNEKLFF. The DNA of the CDR3 is TGTGCCAGCAGCGTACTTGGGGGTACAACTAATGAAAAACTGTTTTTT. The whole variable domain, remainder taken from reference TRBV9 and TRBJ1-4, is DSGVTQTPKHLITATGQRVTLRCSPRSGDLSVYWYQQSLDQGLQFLIQYYNGEERAKGNILERFSAQQFPDLHSELNLSSLELGDSALYFCASSVLGGTTNEKLFFGSGTQLSVL.

This chain joins TRBV19 and TRBJ1-2; a weak D match, TRBD1 (5 bases). The germline V gene has CDR1 LNHDA and CDR2 SQIVND (reference sequence). Trimming pared 3 bases from V and 4 bases from J, leaving 12 bases between. The CDR3 has 14 amino acids. The CDR3 bases are TGTGCCAGTAGTATCTTCAGGGAGGGCTATGGCTACACCTTC. As protein: CASSIFREGYGYTF.

The J gene is TRBJ1-5, the V gene TRBV30; D unclear. Trimming cost V 0 bases and J 3 bases, with 6 bases left between them. The CDR3 has 13 amino acids. Germline loops: CDR1 GTSNPN, CDR2 SVGIG (reference sequence). In nucleotides, the CDR3 is TGTGCCTGGAGTGTTCGTTTCAATCAGCCCCAGCATTTT. The encoded protein is CAWSVRFNQPQHF. The entire variable domain, with the rest obtained from reference TRBV30 and TRBJ1-5, is as follows: SQTIHQWPATLVQPVGSPLSLECTVEGTSNPNLYWYRQAAGRGLQLLFYSVGIGQISSEVPQNLSASRPQDRQFILSSKKLLLSDSGFYLCAWSVRFNQPQHFGDGTRLSIL.

The chain recombines TRBV11-1 with TRBJ2-7; D unresolved. Trimming stripped 2 bases from V and 5 bases from J, with 7 bases between. The germline V gene has CDR1 SGHAT and CDR2 FQDESV (reference sequence). The CDR3 runs 12 residues. The CDR3, as DNA: TGTGCCAGCAGCTTATCCAGCAACGAGCAGTACTTC. Amino acid sequence: CASSLSSNEQYF.

This clone has only one observation. The chain employs TRBV11-3 and TRBJ2-1, with 8 bases matching TRBD1. V gave up 2 bases and J gave up 4 bases; unmatched junction bases: 7. CDR1 and CDR2 (germline): SGHNT, YENEEA. The CDR3 runs 16 residues. Here the CDR3 reads CASSLSGQGYYNEQFF. DNA of the CDR3: TGTGCCAGCAGCTTATCCGGACAGGGATATTACAATGAGCAGTTCTTC.

The gene calls are TRBV6-2 or TRBV6-3 and TRBJ2-7; 10 bases are shared with TRBD2. Germline values: CDR1 MNHEY, CDR2 SVGEGT. CDR3 size: 14 residues. Trimming at V came to 5 bases and at J to 6 bases, leaving 7 bases not matched to a gene. In DNA, the CDR3 is TGTGCCAGCAGTCGTGGTAGCGGGAGGCCCGAGCAGTACTTC. It translates to CASSRGSGRPEQYF.